The source of this T cell receptor beta chain is a study of blood T cell repertoires in COVID-19. Study-wide background: Samples of COVID-19 (acute and convalescent) were obtained from the United States, Italy and Spain. In each case, the material was cDNA or gDNA derived from T cells, B-cell-depleted T cells, or PBMCs.

Under the authors' procedure: Reference gene primer amplification in the assay estimated nucleated cell counts. Clones were read by immunoSEQ multiplex PCR, and TCRdb kept only the in-frame ones, dropping some. V and J calls and clone size are given by that table; D and trimming were obtained from the DNA. Of about 300,000 clones in the sample, about 90% were seen once. V was pared by 5 bases and J by 3 bases, with 17 bases between. This CDR3 is built from 15 residues. Germline CDR1 reads SGHRS; CDR2 reads YFSETQ. The sample comprised peripheral blood. The rearrangement uses TRBV5-1 and TRBJ1-1; D perhaps matches TRBD1 (5 bases). The TCR was taken from a man aged 18 to 30 who had recovered from COVID-19. CDR3 coding DNA: TGCGCCAGCAGGCGAGGTGGGAGGGGCGACACTGAAGCTTTCTTT. Translating it yields CASRRGGRGDTEAFF.